These 6 T cell receptor beta chains came from one sample sequenced in a study of OX40 agonist ivuxolimab in advanced cancers. The protocol was immunoSEQ multiplex PCR, while the TCRdb copy is restricted to in-frame clones and leaves out a portion. The data contain tens of thousands of clones, around 84% of them singletons. Sequencing was performed on CD4+ or CD8+ T cells sorted from blood, taken in a trial of the OX40 agonist ivuxolimab. These receptor sequences come from an adult with an advanced solid tumor such as melanoma, head and neck, liver or kidney cancer.

This clone was seen more than once but under ten times. The V and J genes are TRBV9 and TRBJ2-7; 9 bases line up with TRBD1. Per germline, CDR1 SGDLS and CDR2 YYNGEE. After removal of 3 bases from V and 3 bases from J, the junction contained 4 bases not matched to a gene. There are 14 residues in the CDR3. The DNA for the CDR3 is TGTGCCAGCAGCGGCCGGGACAGGGACTACGAGCAGTACTTC. Protein: CASSGRDRDYEQYF.

This chain joins TRBV14 and TRBJ2-5; 8 nucleotides agree with TRBD2. CDR3 length equals 15 residues. The junction had 6 bases not matched to a gene; V was cut back by 5 bases and J by 1 base. Germline lookup yields CDR1 SGHDN and CDR2 FVKESK. CDR3 residues: CASSYSGTSQETQYF. DNA of the CDR3: TGTGCCAGCAGCTACTCCGGGACTAGCCAAGAGACCCAGTACTTC. The full variable domain, its missing parts supplied by reference TRBV14 and TRBJ2-5, is EAGVTQFPSHSVIEKGQTVTLRCDPISGHDNLYWYRRVMGKEIKFLLHFVKESKQDESGMPNNRFLAERTGGTYSTLKVQPAELEDSGVYFCASSYSGTSQETQYFGPGTRLLVL.

This rearrangement joins TRBV6-1 to TRBJ2-3; no clear D. The length of the CDR3 is 15 residues. Trimming pared 2 bases from V and 6 bases from J, leaving 15 bases between. The germline gives CDR1 MNHNS, CDR2 SASEGT. The CDR3 region is CASSEMALLSDTQYF. DNA of the CDR3: TGTGCCAGCAGTGAAATGGCCCTGCTTTCCGATACGCAGTATTTT.

The rearrangement joins TRBV19 to TRBJ1-1; tentative D call: TRBD1 (5 bases). This CDR3 region has 15 residues. CDR1 is LNHDA and CDR2 is SQIVND in the germline V gene (reference sequence). Trimming left V 3 bases short and J 1 base short, with 12 bases between. The CDR3 nucleotides read TGTGCCAGTAGTATTTGGGGCCGTGGGAACACTGAAGCTTTCTTT. Translated, it gives CASSIWGRGNTEAFF.

The rearrangement uses TRBV29-1 and TRBJ1-2; no firm D call. Deletions cut 4 bases from V and 1 base from J, with 7 bases between. CDR3 length: 12 residues. Germline V gene data show CDR1 as SQVTM and CDR2 as ANQGSEA. The CDR3 is CSVATVNYGYTF. As DNA, the CDR3 is TGCAGCGTTGCAACGGTTAACTATGGCTACACCTTC.

The V and J genes are TRBV13 and TRBJ2-1, with 12 positions matching TRBD2. The CDR3 is 16 residues long. Trimming took 5 bases from V and 8 from J; bases not matched to a gene: 10. Germline CDR1 is PRHDT and CDR2 is FYEKMQ (reference sequence). The CDR3 here is CASSPKTSGRWYEQFF. In nucleotides, the CDR3 is TGTGCCAGCAGCCCGAAAACTAGCGGGAGGTGGTATGAGCAGTTCTTC.